The next 28 T cell receptor beta chains were all read from a single sample in a study of blood T cell repertoires in COVID-19. Profiling relied on immunoSEQ multiplex PCR, and the TCRdb table lists in-frame clones only, not all of them. Of a few hundred thousand clones in the sample, about 83% were seen once. The sequenced sample consisted of peripheral blood. The receptor source for this set is a young woman with COVID-19, enrolled during active disease.

The chain is built from TRBV7-9 and TRBJ1-4; TRBD1 aligns across 7 bases. V dropped 5 bases and J dropped 10; count of bases not matched to a gene: 13. This CDR3 comprises 15 residues. Per the germline V gene, CDR1 is SEHNR and CDR2 is FQNEAQ (reference sequence). CDR3 in DNA: TGTGCCAGCAGCACCAAGTCGGACAGGCGCGGAAAACTGTTTTTT. It specifies CASSTKSDRRGKLFF.

This chain joins TRBV7-9 and TRBJ1-2; 8 nucleotides match TRBD1. The CDR3 sequence is 16 residues long. J lost 3 bases, V lost 2 bases, and 8 bases had no gene match. The germline V gene encodes CDR1 SEHNR and CDR2 FQNEAQ (reference sequence). The CDR3 sequence is CASSLPGGMGDYGYTF. The CDR3 DNA reads TGTGCCAGCAGCTTACCAGGGGGCATGGGCGACTATGGCTACACCTTC.

The chain recombines TRBV7-2 with TRBJ1-1; D gene uncertain. Germline-derived CDR1 and CDR2 are SGHTA and FQGNSA. CDR3 length: 13 residues. Trimming cost V 4 bases and J 0 bases, with 6 bases left between them. The DNA for the CDR3 is TGTGCCAGCAGCTACATCCTGAACACTGAAGCTTTCTTT. This sequence encodes CASSYILNTEAFF. Using reference TRBV7-2 and TRBJ1-1 for the parts outside the CDR3, the full variable domain is GAGVSQSPSNKVTEKGKDVELRCDPISGHTALYWYRQSLGQGLEFLIYFQGNSAPDKSGLPSDRFSAERTGGSVSTLTIQRTQQEDSAVYLCASSYILNTEAFFGQGTRLTVV.

This clone was picked up a small number of times. This chain links TRBV7-9 with TRBJ2-3; TRBD2 matches 9 bases. This CDR3 is built from 14 residues. After removal of 6 bases from V and 4 bases from J, the junction contained 5 bases not matched to a gene. Germline loops: CDR1 SEHNR, CDR2 FQNEAQ (reference sequence). CDR3 nucleotides: TGTGCCAGCAGAGGTAGCGGGAGTGCAGATACGCAGTATTTT. Translated, it gives CASRGSGSADTQYF.

The chain has TRBV29-1 and TRBJ1-1, with D unresolved. The CDR3 contains 15 residues. CDR1 SQVTM and CDR2 ANQGSEA come from the germline V gene. V was trimmed by 0 bases and J by 0 bases, leaving 11 bases between them. The CDR3 DNA reads as TGCAGCGTTGAAGATCGGCGGGAGATGAACACTGAAGCTTTCTTT. Translation gives CSVEDRREMNTEAFF.

The CDR3: CASSLSGLPLQFF. Here the CDR3 DNA reads TGTGCCAGCAGCTTGTCGGGACTGCCCCTACAGTTCTTC. The chain is built from TRBV13 and TRBJ2-1, with D possibly being TRBD2 (6 bases). The germline V and J ends were trimmed by 3 bases and 13 bases, with 16 bases remaining between them. The CDR3 has 13 amino acids. Germline V gene lookup returns CDR1 PRHDT and CDR2 FYEKMQ (reference sequence).

This chain joins TRBV12-5 and TRBJ2-3, with D unclear. This CDR3 is 14 amino acids long. CDR1 is LGHNT, CDR2 FRNRAP, per germline. V lost 2 bases and J lost 4, with 10 bases in between. CDR3 sequence: CASGLTAGPDTQYF. The DNA of the CDR3 is TGTGCTAGTGGTTTGACGGCAGGTCCAGATACGCAGTATTTT.

This clone turned up a few times. The CDR3 bases are TGTGCCAGCAGCTTGCAGGGTATGGATTCACCCCTCCACTTT. Its protein is CASSLQGMDSPLHF. The chain links TRBV5-4 to TRBJ1-6, with D possibly matching TRBD1 (5 bases). Germline V gene lookup returns CDR1 SGHNT and CDR2 YYREEE (reference sequence). The length of the CDR3 is 14 residues. V was trimmed by 1 base and J by 8 bases, leaving 10 bases between them.

The chain carries TRBV5-1 and TRBJ2-3; maybe TRBD1 (5 bases). Trimming took off 4 bases at V and 5 bases at J, with 11 bases between the two ends. The CDR3 spans 13 residues. Germline-derived CDR1 and CDR2 are SGHRS and YFSETQ. The chain's CDR3 is CASSQVRGDTQYF. The CDR3 nucleotides are TGCGCCAGCAGCCAGGTTAGGGGAGATACGCAGTATTTT.

The rearrangement joins TRBV27 to TRBJ2-7; 8 positions match TRBD2. Germline CDR1 and CDR2: MNHEY and SMNVEV (reference sequence). The ends lost 5 bases at V and 4 bases at J; junction bases unmatched: 7. This CDR3 has 14 amino acids. The CDR3 protein is CASSAGRGAYEQYF. The CDR3 DNA reads as TGTGCCAGCAGTGCCGGGAGGGGAGCATACGAGCAGTACTTC.

The V and J genes are TRBV12-3 or TRBV12-4 and TRBJ1-1; D call uncertain. V gave up 6 bases and J gave up 6 bases, with 8 bases separating them. CDR3 length: 11 amino acids. The CDR3 region is CASSQYAEAFF. Here the CDR3 DNA reads TGTGCCAGCAGCCAGTATGCTGAAGCTTTCTTT.

The V and J genes are TRBV19 and TRBJ1-1; 10 bases are shared with TRBD1. The CDR3 totals 16 residues. The germline V gene has CDR1 LNHDA and CDR2 SQIVND (reference sequence). Trimming at V came to 5 bases and at J to 1 base, leaving 7 bases not matched to a gene. The CDR3 here is CASSPRTGGRNTEAFF. CDR3 nucleotide sequence: TGTGCCAGTAGTCCGCGGACAGGGGGTCGGAACACTGAAGCTTTCTTT.

The chain carries TRBV19 and TRBJ1-1; 8 bases match TRBD1. V lost 9 bases, J lost 0 bases, and 6 bases stayed unmatched. CDR1 and CDR2 from the germline V gene are LNHDA and SQIVND (reference sequence). This CDR3 has 14 amino acids. The CDR3 DNA follows: TGTGCCAGCGGCCAGGGGGCGATGAACACTGAAGCTTTCTTT. This encodes CASGQGAMNTEAFF. The full variable domain, its missing parts supplied by reference TRBV19 and TRBJ1-1, is DGGITQSPKYLFRKEGQNVTLSCEQNLNHDAMYWYRQDPGQGLRLIYYSQIVNDFQKGDIAEGYSVSREKKESFPLTVTSAQKNPTAFYLCASGQGAMNTEAFFGQGTRLTVV.

This chain links TRBV29-1 with TRBJ2-7, with TRBD2 identical over 9 bases. In germline, CDR1 is SQVTM, CDR2 ANQGSEA. The ends lost 3 bases at V and 6 bases at J; junction bases unmatched: 12. The CDR3 covers 15 residues. The CDR3 protein is CSVESGTSLSGEQYF. The CDR3, as DNA: TGCAGCGTTGAGTCAGGGACTAGCCTTTCGGGCGAGCAGTACTTC.

This clone was seen only a few times. V gene TRBV21-1 combines with J gene TRBJ1-5; no DNA check was done on the table's D call, TRBD1. TRBV21-1 is flagged as a pseudogene. The CDR3 length is 16 residues. CDR3 region: CASSSRGQGFNQPQHF. The CDR3 DNA sequence: TGTGCCAGCAGCTCTCGCGGCCAGGGCTTCAATCAGCCCCAGCATTTT.

This clone has only a few counts. V usage is TRBV3-1 (or the pseudogene TRBV3-2) and J usage is TRBJ2-2; 9 bases are shared with TRBD1. CDR3 length: 15 residues. The J segment lost 5 bases and the V segment lost 1 base, leaving 2 bases of the junction unmatched. CDR1 LGHDT and CDR2 YNNKEL come from the germline V gene (reference sequence). The CDR3: CASSQGQGETGELFF. CDR3 nucleotides: TGTGCCAGCAGCCAAGGACAGGGGGAAACCGGGGAGCTGTTTTTT.

The chain recombines TRBV30 with TRBJ1-1, with 9 bases matching TRBD1. V shed 5 bases and J 6 bases; nucleotides not matched to a gene: 10. The CDR3 extends over 14 amino acids. CDR1 GTSNPN and CDR2 SVGIG come from the germline V gene (reference sequence). The CDR3 DNA sequence: TGTGCCTGGGTGGAGACAGGGGGGAGATCTGAAGCTTTCTTT. This encodes CAWVETGGRSEAFF.

The V and J genes are TRBV29-1 and TRBJ2-7, with 7 bases lining up with TRBD1. Per germline, CDR1 SQVTM and CDR2 ANQGSEA. The CDR3 loop spans 13 amino acids. V trimming: 3 bases; J trimming: 6 bases; junction bases outside the gene matches: 8. The CDR3 region is CSVEGDSPREQYF. CDR3 DNA sequence: TGCAGCGTTGAGGGGGACAGCCCCCGCGAGCAGTACTTC.

The genes are TRBV10-3 and TRBJ2-7, with D possibly being TRBD1 (6 bases). The length of the CDR3 is 14 residues. V was clipped by 7 bases and J by 3 bases, with 16 bases between them. Germline CDR1 reads ENHRY; CDR2 reads SYGVKD. In DNA, the CDR3 is TGTGCCATCATGGATAGAGCAGGGGACTACGAGCAGTACTTC. Its translation: CAIMDRAGDYEQYF.

The gene calls are TRBV12-3 or TRBV12-4 and TRBJ1-5; weak D call: TRBD1 (6 bases). There are 13 residues in the CDR3. V lost 6 bases and J lost 3, with 9 bases in between. The CDR3 region has the DNA TGTGCCAGCAGAAGGACAGTCAATCAGCCCCAGCATTTT. As protein: CASRRTVNQPQHF.

This rearrangement joins TRBV27 to TRBJ2-6, with a tentative D call TRBD2 (6 bases). The V gene's germline CDR1 is MNHEY and CDR2 SMNVEV (reference sequence). V lost 4 bases, J lost 0 bases, and 10 bases lay in between. This CDR3 is 16 amino acids long. The CDR3 here is CASSWGVLSGANVLTF. CDR3 DNA: TGTGCCAGCAGTTGGGGGGTACTCTCTGGGGCCAACGTCCTGACTTTC. Complete variable domain (other parts from reference TRBV27 and TRBJ2-6): EAQVTQNPRYLITVTGKKLTVTCSQNMNHEYMSWYRQDPGLGLRQIYYSMNVEVTDKGDVPEGYKVSRKEKRNFPLILESPSPNQTSLYFCASSWGVLSGANVLTFGAGSRLTVL.

The chain couples TRBV3-1 (or the pseudogene TRBV3-2) to TRBJ1-6, with D perhaps matching TRBD1 (5 bases). The V gene's germline CDR1 is LGHDT and CDR2 YNNKEL (reference sequence). The CDR3 runs to 14 residues. V dropped 8 bases and J dropped 5 bases, with 13 bases sitting between them. The CDR3 DNA reads TGTGCCAGCGGGGGGACGGGGAATAATTCACCCCTCCACTTT. Its protein is CASGGTGNNSPLHF.

The chain combines TRBV28 with TRBJ1-5; TRBD1 is a possible D gene (6 bases). Germline loops: CDR1 MDHEN, CDR2 SYDVKM. V shed 6 bases and J shed 0 bases, with 9 bases lying between them. The length of the CDR3 is 14 residues. The DNA for the CDR3 is TGTGCCAGCAGCCAAGGGGGTAGCAATCAGCCCCAGCATTTT. Amino acid sequence: CASSQGGSNQPQHF.

The gene calls are TRBV5-6 and TRBJ2-7; D perhaps matches TRBD1 (6 bases). The CDR3 consists of 16 residues. Germline CDR1 is SGHDT and CDR2 is YYEEEE. Trimming shortened V by 2 bases and J by 0 bases, and 15 bases separated the two germline ends. The CDR3 here is CASSFVAVQGSYEQYF. CDR3 DNA: TGTGCCAGCAGCTTCGTCGCCGTACAGGGCTCCTACGAGCAGTACTTC. Looking up the rest from reference TRBV5-6 and TRBJ2-7 gives the full variable domain: DAGVTQSPTHLIKTRGQQVTLRCSPKSGHDTVSWYQQALGQGPQFIFQYYEEEERQRGNFPDRFSGHQFPNYSSELNVNALLLGDSALYLCASSFVAVQGSYEQYFGPGTRLTVT.

The V and J genes are TRBV11-2 and TRBJ2-1; 7 nucleotides align to TRBD1. V trimming: 2 bases; J trimming: 9 bases; junction bases outside the gene matches: 1. This CDR3 region has 12 residues. Germline CDR1 SGHAT, CDR2 FQNNGV. In nucleotides, the CDR3 is TGTGCCAGCAGCTTACAGGGGGTTGAGCAGTTCTTC. As protein: CASSLQGVEQFF. The full variable domain, in which reference TRBV11-2 and TRBJ2-1 provide the parts outside the CDR3, is EAGVAQSPRYKIIEKRQSVAFWCNPISGHATLYWYQQILGQGPKLLIQFQNNGVVDDSQLPKDRFSAERLKGVDSTLKIQPAKLEDSAVYLCASSLQGVEQFFGPGTRLTVL.

The table lists this clone with a few counts. The rearrangement joins TRBV18 to TRBJ2-7; D uncertain. This CDR3 is 16 amino acids long. V was pared by 3 bases and J by 0 bases, with 15 bases between. CDR1 and CDR2 from the germline V gene are KGHSH and LQKENI. This CDR3 is CASSPRPGEASYEQYF. Here the CDR3 DNA reads TGTGCCAGCTCACCGCGCCCCGGAGAGGCCTCCTACGAGCAGTACTTC.

The gene calls are TRBV18 and TRBJ2-6; possibly TRBD1 for D (5 bases). The CDR3 spans 14 residues. The V gene's germline CDR1 is KGHSH and CDR2 LQKENI. V was trimmed by 9 bases and J by 0 bases, leaving 9 bases between them. The CDR3 sequence: CASSQGSGANVLTF. The CDR3 DNA sequence: TGTGCCAGTTCCCAGGGCTCTGGGGCCAACGTCCTGACTTTC.

This chain connects TRBV12-2 to TRBJ2-7; the D call in the table, TRBD1, was not verified against the DNA. TRBV12-2 counts as a pseudogene. CDR3 length: 14 residues. The DNA for the CDR3 is TGTGCAAGTCGCTTAGCGGTTGTCAGCTACGAGCAGTACTTC. Amino acid sequence: CASRLAVVSYEQYF.